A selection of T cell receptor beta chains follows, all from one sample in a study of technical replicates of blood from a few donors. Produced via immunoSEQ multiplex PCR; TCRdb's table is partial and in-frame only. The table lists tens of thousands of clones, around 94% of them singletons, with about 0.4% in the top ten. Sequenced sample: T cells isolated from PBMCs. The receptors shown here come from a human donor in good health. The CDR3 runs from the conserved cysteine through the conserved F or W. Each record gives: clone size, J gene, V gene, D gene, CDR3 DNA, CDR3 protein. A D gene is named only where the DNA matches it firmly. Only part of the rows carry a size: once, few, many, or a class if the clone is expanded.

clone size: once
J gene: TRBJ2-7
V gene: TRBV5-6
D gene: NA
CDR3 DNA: TGTGCCAGCAGCCCGTTCGGTGGAGGGGTCCCCTACGAGCAGTACTTC
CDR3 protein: CASSPFGGGVPYEQYF

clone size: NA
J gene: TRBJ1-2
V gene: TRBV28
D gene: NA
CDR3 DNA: TGTGCCAGCAGTTTAGGCACCTATGGCTACACCTTC
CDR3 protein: CASSLGTYGYTF

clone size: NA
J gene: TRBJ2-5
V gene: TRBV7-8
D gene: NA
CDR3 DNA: TGTGCCAGCAGCTTCCCGGGGGGCGCGAAGGAGACCCAGTACTTC
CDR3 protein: CASSFPGGAKETQYF

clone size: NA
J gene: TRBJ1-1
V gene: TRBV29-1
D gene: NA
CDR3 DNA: TGCAGCGTTGAAGACAGGGTTAGCCCTGAAGCTTTCTTT
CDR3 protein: CSVEDRVSPEAFF

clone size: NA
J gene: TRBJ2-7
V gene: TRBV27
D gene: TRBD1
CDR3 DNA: TGTGCCAGCAGTTTCTCCGGACGACAGGGCAAGGCCTACGAGCAGTACTTC
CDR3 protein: CASSFSGRQGKAYEQYF

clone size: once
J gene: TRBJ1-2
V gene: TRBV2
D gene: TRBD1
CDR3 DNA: TGTGCCAGCAGTGTTACGGGACAGGGAGGACGAGGCTACACCTTC
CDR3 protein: CASSVTGQGGRGYTF

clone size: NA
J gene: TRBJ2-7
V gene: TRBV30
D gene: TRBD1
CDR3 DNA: TGTGCCTGGAGTGTAGGTCCAGGGGGCTACGACGAGCAGTACTTC
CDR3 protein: CAWSVGPGGYDEQYF

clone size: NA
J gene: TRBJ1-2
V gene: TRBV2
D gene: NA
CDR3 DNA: TGTGCCAGCAGTGAAGAGGGGCTGGGCTACACCTTC
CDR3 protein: CASSEEGLGYTF

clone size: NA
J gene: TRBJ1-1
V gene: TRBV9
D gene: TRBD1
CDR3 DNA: TGTGCCAGCAGGAAGGGGACAGGGAACACTGAAGCTTTCTTT
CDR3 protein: CASRKGTGNTEAFF

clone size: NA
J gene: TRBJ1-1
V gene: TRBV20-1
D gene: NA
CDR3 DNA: TGCAGTGCCCTAGGTTGGGCTGAAGCTTTCTTT
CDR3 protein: CSALGWAEAFF

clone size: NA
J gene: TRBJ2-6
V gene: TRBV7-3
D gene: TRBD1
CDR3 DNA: TGTGCCAGCAGCCTTACGGGACAGGGAAGGGCCAACGTCCTGACTTTC
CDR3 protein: CASSLTGQGRANVLTF

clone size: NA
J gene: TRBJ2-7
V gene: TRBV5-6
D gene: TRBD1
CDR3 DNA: TGTGCCAGCAGCATCTACGGGACAGCCTACGAGCAGTACTTC
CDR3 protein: CASSIYGTAYEQYF

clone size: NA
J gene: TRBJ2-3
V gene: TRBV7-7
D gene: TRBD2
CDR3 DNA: TGTGCCAGCAGCTTAGGACTAGCGGGAGATACGCAGTATTTT
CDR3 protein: CASSLGLAGDTQYF

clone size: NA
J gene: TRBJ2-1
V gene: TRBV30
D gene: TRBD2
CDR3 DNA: TGTGCCTGGAGTGTAAGGCTAGCGGGAGAGGGGCCCTACAATGAGCAGTTCTTC
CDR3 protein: CAWSVRLAGEGPYNEQFF

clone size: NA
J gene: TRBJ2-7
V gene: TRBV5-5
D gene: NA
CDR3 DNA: TGTGCCAGCAGCTTCGTGCGGAGCGGTGTCTACGAGCAGTACTTC
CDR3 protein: CASSFVRSGVYEQYF

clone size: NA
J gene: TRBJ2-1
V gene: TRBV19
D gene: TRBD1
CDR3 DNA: TGTGCCAGTAGCCCGGGACAGCCCCAATTCAATGAGCAGTTCTTC
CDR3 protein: CASSPGQPQFNEQFF

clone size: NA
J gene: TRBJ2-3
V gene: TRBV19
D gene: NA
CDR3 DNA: TGTGCCAGTAGTATCCCGACTCTAGGTGATACGCAGTATTTT
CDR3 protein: CASSIPTLGDTQYF

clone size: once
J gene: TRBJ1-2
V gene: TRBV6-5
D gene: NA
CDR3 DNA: TGTGCCAGCAGTTATCGTCACAGGAATGGCTACACCTTC
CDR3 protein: CASSYRHRNGYTF